This T cell receptor beta chain was recorded in a study of T cells after posttransplantation cyclophosphamide. Concerning this clone itself: Antigen specificity is unknown.

Overall study results and limits: TRB clonality was highly associated with recipient CMV seropositivity and reactivation. Tissue-infiltrating T cells from skin or gut overlapped little with blood T cells.

Per germline, CDR1 LNHDA and CDR2 SQIVND (reference sequence). The V gene lost 3 bases and the J gene lost 7 bases, with 13 bases spanning the gap. The CDR3 runs 14 residues. Repertoires were generated with immunoSEQ multiplex PCR, while TCRdb's copy carries only in-frame clones and drops some. The sample yields about 32,000 clones, about 87% seen once. The rearrangement joins TRBV19 to TRBJ1-5; the D is unclear. The TCR originated in a middle-aged woman with a blood cancer, CMV-positive, and with a related stem cell donor. Sample: PBMCs. Here the CDR3 reads CASSMPQRVQPQHF. As DNA, the CDR3 is TGTGCCAGTAGTATGCCACAGCGGGTCCAGCCCCAGCATTTT.